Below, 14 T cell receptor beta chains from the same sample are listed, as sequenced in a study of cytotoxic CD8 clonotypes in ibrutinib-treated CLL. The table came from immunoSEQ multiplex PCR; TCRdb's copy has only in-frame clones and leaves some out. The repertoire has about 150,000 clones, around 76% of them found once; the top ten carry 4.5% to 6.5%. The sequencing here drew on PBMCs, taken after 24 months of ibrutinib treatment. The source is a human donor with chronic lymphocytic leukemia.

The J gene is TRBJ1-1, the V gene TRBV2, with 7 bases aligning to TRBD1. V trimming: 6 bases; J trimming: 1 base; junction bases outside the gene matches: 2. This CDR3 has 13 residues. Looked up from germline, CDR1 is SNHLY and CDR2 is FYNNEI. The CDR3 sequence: CASSWTGNTEAFF. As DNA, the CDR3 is TGTGCCAGCAGCTGGACAGGGAACACTGAAGCTTTCTTT.

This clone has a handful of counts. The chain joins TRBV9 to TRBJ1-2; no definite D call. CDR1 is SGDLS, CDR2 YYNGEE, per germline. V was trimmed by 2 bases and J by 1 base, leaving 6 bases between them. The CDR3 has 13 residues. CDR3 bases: TGTGCCAGCAGCGTTCGGGTTAACTATGGCTACACCTTC. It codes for CASSVRVNYGYTF.

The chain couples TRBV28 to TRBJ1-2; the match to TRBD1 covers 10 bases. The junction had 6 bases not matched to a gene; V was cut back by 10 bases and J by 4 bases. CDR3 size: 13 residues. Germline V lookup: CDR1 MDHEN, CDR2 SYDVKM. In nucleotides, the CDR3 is TGTGCCACGACAGGGGGCGGTCTCTATGGCTACACCTTC. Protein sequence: CATTGGGLYGYTF.

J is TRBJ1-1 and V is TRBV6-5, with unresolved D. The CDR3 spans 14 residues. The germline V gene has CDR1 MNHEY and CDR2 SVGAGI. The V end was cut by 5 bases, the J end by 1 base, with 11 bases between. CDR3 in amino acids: CASSTWTGNTEAFF. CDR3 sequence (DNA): TGTGCCAGCAGTACCTGGACCGGGAACACTGAAGCTTTCTTT.

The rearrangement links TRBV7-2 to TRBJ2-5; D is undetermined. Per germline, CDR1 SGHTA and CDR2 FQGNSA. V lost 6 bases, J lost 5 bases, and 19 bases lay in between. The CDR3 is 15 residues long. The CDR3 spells CASRLNPGGGETQYF. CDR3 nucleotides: TGTGCCAGCAGACTGAACCCCGGTGGCGGCGAGACCCAGTACTTC.

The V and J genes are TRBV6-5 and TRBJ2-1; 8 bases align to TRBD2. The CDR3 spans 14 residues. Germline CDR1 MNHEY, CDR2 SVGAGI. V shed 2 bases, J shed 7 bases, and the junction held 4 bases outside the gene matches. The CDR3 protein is CASSYGTRGNEQFF. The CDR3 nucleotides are TGTGCCAGCAGTTACGGGACTAGGGGAAATGAGCAGTTCTTC.

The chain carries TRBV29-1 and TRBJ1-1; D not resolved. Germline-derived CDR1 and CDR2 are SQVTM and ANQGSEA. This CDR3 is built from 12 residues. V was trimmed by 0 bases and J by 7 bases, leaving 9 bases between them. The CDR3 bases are TGCAGCGTTGAAGACACACCCTTTGAAGCTTTCTTT. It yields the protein CSVEDTPFEAFF.

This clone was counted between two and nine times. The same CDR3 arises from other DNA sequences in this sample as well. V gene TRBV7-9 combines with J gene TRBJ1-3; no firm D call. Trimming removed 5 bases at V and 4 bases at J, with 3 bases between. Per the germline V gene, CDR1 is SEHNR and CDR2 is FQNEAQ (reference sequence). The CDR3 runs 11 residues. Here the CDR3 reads CASSLGNTIYF. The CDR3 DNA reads TGTGCCAGCAGCCTCGGAAACACCATATATTTT.

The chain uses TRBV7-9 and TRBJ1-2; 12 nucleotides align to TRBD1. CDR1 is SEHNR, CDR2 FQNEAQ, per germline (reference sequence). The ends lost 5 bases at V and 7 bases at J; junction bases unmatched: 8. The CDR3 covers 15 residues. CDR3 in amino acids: CASSGTGQGAGGYTF. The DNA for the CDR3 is TGTGCCAGCAGCGGAACGGGACAGGGGGCGGGTGGCTACACCTTC. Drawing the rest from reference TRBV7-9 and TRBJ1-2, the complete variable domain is DTGVSQNPRHKITKRGQNVTFRCDPISEHNRLYWYRQTLGQGPEFLTYFQNEAQLEKSRLLSDRFSAERPKGSFSTLEIQRTEQGDSAMYLCASSGTGQGAGGYTFGSGTRLTVV.

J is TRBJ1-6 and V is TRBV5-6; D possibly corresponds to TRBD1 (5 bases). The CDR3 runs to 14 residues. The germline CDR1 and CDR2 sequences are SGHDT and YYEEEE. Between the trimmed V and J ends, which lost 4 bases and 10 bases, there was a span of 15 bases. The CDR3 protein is CASSPWGVVSPLHF. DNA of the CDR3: TGTGCCAGCAGCCCATGGGGGGTGGTCTCACCCCTCCACTTT.

For the CDR3, the DNA is TGTGCCAGCAGCTTAGGTGCCTCGGGTCTAGCGGGAGGGAGCTACAATGAGCAGTTCTTC. Protein: CASSLGASGLAGGSYNEQFF. V and J are TRBV11-3 and TRBJ2-1, with TRBD2 identical over 12 bases. Germline V CDR1 and CDR2: SGHNT, YENEEA. The CDR3 is 20 residues long. The junction had 13 bases not matched to a gene; V was cut back by 1 base and J by 3 bases.

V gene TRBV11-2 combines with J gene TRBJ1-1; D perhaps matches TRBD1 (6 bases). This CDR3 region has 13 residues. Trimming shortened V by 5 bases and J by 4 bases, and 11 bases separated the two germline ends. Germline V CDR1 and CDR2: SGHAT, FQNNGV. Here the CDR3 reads CASSGGYGTEAFF. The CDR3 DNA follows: TGTGCCAGCAGCGGGGGCTACGGCACTGAAGCTTTCTTT.

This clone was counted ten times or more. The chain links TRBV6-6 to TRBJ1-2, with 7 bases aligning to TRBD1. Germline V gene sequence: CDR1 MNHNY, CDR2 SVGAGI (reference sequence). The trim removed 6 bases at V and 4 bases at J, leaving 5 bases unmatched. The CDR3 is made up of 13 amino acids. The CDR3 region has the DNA TGTGCCAGCAGACCTACAGGGGTCTATGGCTACACCTTC. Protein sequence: CASRPTGVYGYTF.

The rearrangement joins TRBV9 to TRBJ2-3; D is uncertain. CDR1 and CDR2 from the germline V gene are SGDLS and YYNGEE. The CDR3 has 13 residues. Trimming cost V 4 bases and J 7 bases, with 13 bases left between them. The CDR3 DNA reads TGTGCCAGCAGCTCGACCTGGGGAAATACGCAGTATTTT. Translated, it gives CASSSTWGNTQYF.